This T cell receptor (beta chain) was observed in a study of OX40 agonist ivuxolimab in advanced cancers. Study findings and constraints: Low normalized T-cell clonal expansion was also seen in some nonresponders. Clonal expansion was seen in CD4+ and CD8+ blood T cells by week 6 at 0.1 to 3.0 mg/kg.

The CDR3 is 14 amino acids. Germline V gives CDR1 SGHDT, CDR2 YYEEEE. Trimming removed 4 bases at V and 6 bases at J, with 13 bases between. As to this clone: As yet, its antigen is unknown.

Profiling relied on immunoSEQ multiplex PCR, and the TCRdb table lists in-frame clones only, not all of them. The repertoire has approximately 34,000 clones, 81% of them found once; the top ten carry 1.2% to 1.5%. The rearrangement uses TRBV5-6 and TRBJ1-4, with D maybe TRBD1 (5 bases). The sample consisted of CD4+ or CD8+ T cells sorted from blood, taken in a trial of the OX40 agonist ivuxolimab. The source of this sequence is an adult with an advanced solid tumor such as melanoma, head and neck, liver or kidney cancer. The CDR3 sequence is CASSRAMGDEKLFF. The DNA for the CDR3 is TGTGCCAGCAGCCGCGCCATGGGGGATGAAAAACTGTTTTTT.